This is a list of T cell receptor beta chains from one sample in a study of monozygotic twins with cystic fibrosis. Libraries were prepared by immunoSEQ multiplex PCR; TCRdb keeps only in-frame clonotypes and omits some of them. The table records approximately 24,000 clones, about 86% of them present only once. What was sequenced was blood. The receptors were sampled from a woman aged 25 to 45 with cystic fibrosis. Each CDR3 is given with its conserved first and last residue. A D gene is named only where the DNA matches it firmly. Expanded clones get a size class; other rows say once, few or many, or leave the size out.

clone_size: .; v_call: TRBV30; j_call: TRBJ1-2; d_call: .; cdr3_nt: TGTGCCTGGAGTGTTGACAGATACTATGGCTACACCTTC; cdr3_aa: CAWSVDRYYGYTF
clone_size: .; v_call: TRBV7-8; j_call: TRBJ1-2; d_call: .; cdr3_nt: TGTGCCAGCAGCCTTAGAAGGGGGAGAGGAGGCGGCTACACCTTC; cdr3_aa: CASSLRRGRGGGYTF
clone_size: once; v_call: TRBV5-1; j_call: TRBJ2-3; d_call: .; cdr3_nt: TGCGCCAGCAGCCTAGACACCTCAGGAGGCACAGATACGCAGTATTTT; cdr3_aa: CASSLDTSGGTDTQYF
clone_size: .; v_call: TRBV5-6; j_call: TRBJ1-2; d_call: .; cdr3_nt: TGTGCCAGCAGCTTGTACAAGCCCTATGGCTACACCTTC; cdr3_aa: CASSLYKPYGYTF
clone_size: .; v_call: TRBV28; j_call: TRBJ1-2; d_call: .; cdr3_nt: TGTGCCAGCAGTTTATTTAGCCCCCCTGGCTACACCTTC; cdr3_aa: CASSLFSPPGYTF
clone_size: few; v_call: TRBV7-2; j_call: TRBJ2-5; d_call: .; cdr3_nt: TGTGCCAGCAGCTTAAAGGGGACCCAGTACTTC; cdr3_aa: CASSLKGTQYF
clone_size: .; v_call: TRBV10-1; j_call: TRBJ2-7; d_call: .; cdr3_nt: TGCGCCAGCAGTGAGTCGCACGGGGGTCACGAGCAGTACTTC; cdr3_aa: CASSESHGGHEQYF
clone_size: .; v_call: TRBV28; j_call: TRBJ2-7; d_call: .; cdr3_nt: TGTGCCAGCAGTTTATACCAGGATTTGTTCGAGCAGTACTTC; cdr3_aa: CASSLYQDLFEQYF
clone_size: .; v_call: TRBV27; j_call: TRBJ2-7; d_call: .; cdr3_nt: TGTGCCAGCAGTTTATTCGGGACTCCCACCTACGAGCAGTACTTC; cdr3_aa: CASSLFGTPTYEQYF
clone_size: .; v_call: TRBV5-3; j_call: TRBJ1-3; d_call: .; cdr3_nt: TGTGCCAGAAGCCCCGGGTCTGGAAACACCATATATTTT; cdr3_aa: CARSPGSGNTIYF
clone_size: .; v_call: TRBV2; j_call: TRBJ1-5; d_call: .; cdr3_nt: TGTGCCAGCAGTGAAAGGGATCGCAATCAGCCCCAGCATTTT; cdr3_aa: CASSERDRNQPQHF
clone_size: .; v_call: TRBV2; j_call: TRBJ1-1; d_call: TRBD1; cdr3_nt: TGTGCCAGCTCAGAGGGGGCCCCTGAAGCTTTCTTT; cdr3_aa: CASSEGAPEAFF
clone_size: few; v_call: TRBV29-1; j_call: TRBJ1-3; d_call: .; cdr3_nt: TGCAGTGGGGAATCTGGAAACACCATATATTTT; cdr3_aa: CSGESGNTIYF
clone_size: .; v_call: TRBV23-1; j_call: TRBJ2-1; d_call: .; cdr3_nt: TGCGCCAGCAGTCAATTGAGGGATCCCAGGGGTCCCTACAATGAGCAGTTCTTC; cdr3_aa: CASSQLRDPRGPYNEQFF
clone_size: .; v_call: TRBV10-2; j_call: TRBJ2-3; d_call: .; cdr3_nt: TGCGCCAGCAGTGAGTCCGCGGGACAGCCAGTTACGCAGTATTTT; cdr3_aa: CASSESAGQPVTQYF
clone_size: .; v_call: TRBV19; j_call: TRBJ2-6; d_call: .; cdr3_nt: TGTGCCAGTAGTATAGGTAGCAGCAGTTTAGCTGGGGCCAACGTCCTGACTTTC; cdr3_aa: CASSIGSSSLAGANVLTF
clone_size: .; v_call: TRBV6-5; j_call: TRBJ1-1; d_call: .; cdr3_nt: TGTGCCAGCAGTTACGGGGAGGGCCCCACTGAAGCTTTCTTT; cdr3_aa: CASSYGEGPTEAFF
clone_size: .; v_call: TRBV18; j_call: TRBJ1-2; d_call: .; cdr3_nt: TGTGCCAGCTCACCCAAGGGGGGGACGGCGGCCTATGGCTACACCTTC; cdr3_aa: CASSPKGGTAAYGYTF
clone_size: .; v_call: TRBV19; j_call: TRBJ2-7; d_call: .; cdr3_nt: TGTGCCAGTAGCCTGACGGGGACCTACGAGCAGTACTTC; cdr3_aa: CASSLTGTYEQYF
clone_size: .; v_call: TRBV27; j_call: TRBJ2-1; d_call: .; cdr3_nt: TGTGCCAGCAGTTTCCCCGGGGGTCCCACGAACGAGCAGTTCTTC; cdr3_aa: CASSFPGGPTNEQFF
clone_size: .; v_call: TRBV6-1; j_call: TRBJ1-6; d_call: .; cdr3_nt: TGTGCCAGCAGTGAAGGGGAGGGCAATAATTCACCCCTCCACTTT; cdr3_aa: CASSEGEGNNSPLHF
clone_size: .; v_call: TRBV14; j_call: TRBJ2-5; d_call: TRBD2; cdr3_nt: TGTGCCAGCTCGCGGGGGGCCTGGGAGACCCAGTACTTC; cdr3_aa: CASSRGAWETQYF
clone_size: once; v_call: TRBV10-3; j_call: TRBJ1-2; d_call: .; cdr3_nt: TGTGCCATCAGACCCCCAGGGACCGGCTACACCTTC; cdr3_aa: CAIRPPGTGYTF
clone_size: .; v_call: TRBV2; j_call: TRBJ2-3; d_call: .; cdr3_nt: TGTGCCAGCACCCCGTCCGGGAGCACAGATACGCAGTATTTT; cdr3_aa: CASTPSGSTDTQYF
clone_size: .; v_call: TRBV6-1; j_call: TRBJ1-1; d_call: .; cdr3_nt: TGTGCCAGCAGTGGTAGGGGGGGCATTTACCGGAACACTGAAGCTTTCTTT; cdr3_aa: CASSGRGGIYRNTEAFF
clone_size: few; v_call: TRBV5-1; j_call: TRBJ1-1; d_call: .; cdr3_nt: TGCGCCAGCAGCTTGGAGGCCAGGATAAACACTGAAGCTTTCTTT; cdr3_aa: CASSLEARINTEAFF
clone_size: .; v_call: TRBV19; j_call: TRBJ1-2; d_call: .; cdr3_nt: TGTGCCAGTAGCACAGGTTATGGCTACACCTTC; cdr3_aa: CASSTGYGYTF
clone_size: .; v_call: TRBV7-2; j_call: TRBJ2-1; d_call: .; cdr3_nt: TGTGCCACCCGTCTGACAGCCTACAATGAGCAGTTCTTC; cdr3_aa: CATRLTAYNEQFF
clone_size: few; v_call: TRBV4-1; j_call: TRBJ1-5; d_call: .; cdr3_nt: TGCGCCAGCAGCCAATCCTGGCAGGAGGGCAATCAGCCCCAGCATTTT; cdr3_aa: CASSQSWQEGNQPQHF
clone_size: .; v_call: TRBV4-3; j_call: TRBJ2-7; d_call: .; cdr3_nt: TGCGCCAGCAGCCACGGGACCGGGACACTCACCTACGAGCAGTACTTC; cdr3_aa: CASSHGTGTLTYEQYF
clone_size: .; v_call: TRBV5-6; j_call: TRBJ2-3; d_call: .; cdr3_nt: TGTGCCAGCAGCTTCCTGGTGGGCACAGATACGCAGTATTTT; cdr3_aa: CASSFLVGTDTQYF
clone_size: .; v_call: TRBV30; j_call: TRBJ1-2; d_call: TRBD1; cdr3_nt: TGTGCCTCGGGACAGAACTATGGCTACACCTTC; cdr3_aa: CASGQNYGYTF
clone_size: few; v_call: TRBV6-5; j_call: TRBJ1-6; d_call: .; cdr3_nt: TGTGCCAGCAGTTACAGGCAGGAGAATAATTCACCCCTCCACTTT; cdr3_aa: CASSYRQENNSPLHF
clone_size: .; v_call: TRBV10-3; j_call: TRBJ1-5; d_call: .; cdr3_nt: TGTGCCATCAGTGAGTCCGTCGGCTATAGCAATCAGCCCCAGCATTTT; cdr3_aa: CAISESVGYSNQPQHF
clone_size: few; v_call: TRBV19; j_call: TRBJ1-5; d_call: TRBD1; cdr3_nt: TGTGCCAGTAGCAACAGACAGGGAAGGAATCAGCCCCAGCATTTT; cdr3_aa: CASSNRQGRNQPQHF
clone_size: .; v_call: TRBV15; j_call: TRBJ1-4; d_call: .; cdr3_nt: TGTGCCACCATGGACCCTTCGGAAAATGAAAAACTGTTTTTT; cdr3_aa: CATMDPSENEKLFF
clone_size: .; v_call: TRBV11-2; j_call: TRBJ1-6; d_call: TRBD1; cdr3_nt: TGTGCCAGCAGCTCCCATGGGACAGGGGGGTCACCCCTCCACTTT; cdr3_aa: CASSSHGTGGSPLHF
clone_size: .; v_call: TRBV4-3; j_call: TRBJ1-1; d_call: .; cdr3_nt: TGCGCCAGCAGCCCCAAGTGGGGAGGGACTGAAGCTTTCTTT; cdr3_aa: CASSPKWGGTEAFF
clone_size: .; v_call: TRBV11-3; j_call: TRBJ2-7; d_call: .; cdr3_nt: TGTGCCAGCAGCTTAGATGGGGACTACGAGCAGTACTTC; cdr3_aa: CASSLDGDYEQYF
clone_size: .; v_call: TRBV19; j_call: TRBJ2-2; d_call: .; cdr3_nt: TGTGCCAGTAATTTTTATGGGGTAGCCGGGGAGCTGTTTTTT; cdr3_aa: CASNFYGVAGELFF
clone_size: .; v_call: TRBV5-4; j_call: TRBJ2-5; d_call: .; cdr3_nt: TGTGCCAGCAGCCCAACCCGGATGCAAGAGACCCAGTACTTC; cdr3_aa: CASSPTRMQETQYF
clone_size: .; v_call: TRBV6-4; j_call: TRBJ2-3; d_call: .; cdr3_nt: TGTGCCAGCAGTCCCGGCGGGTTCAGCACAGATACGCAGTATTTT; cdr3_aa: CASSPGGFSTDTQYF
clone_size: .; v_call: TRBV7-6; j_call: TRBJ2-2; d_call: .; cdr3_nt: TGTGCCAGCAGCCATAGATCTCGGGAGCTGTTTTTT; cdr3_aa: CASSHRSRELFF
clone_size: .; v_call: TRBV6-5; j_call: TRBJ1-1; d_call: .; cdr3_nt: TGTGCCAGCAGTTACTCAGGTCCCACTGAAGCTTTCTTT; cdr3_aa: CASSYSGPTEAFF
clone_size: .; v_call: TRBV5-1; j_call: TRBJ1-1; d_call: .; cdr3_nt: TGCGCCAGCAGCTTGTTAAGAAACACTGAAGCTTTCTTT; cdr3_aa: CASSLLRNTEAFF
clone_size: few; v_call: TRBV6-1; j_call: TRBJ1-2; d_call: .; cdr3_nt: TGTGCCAGCAGTGGTGACTGGAGGAGCTACACCTTC; cdr3_aa: CASSGDWRSYTF
clone_size: .; v_call: TRBV5-5; j_call: TRBJ1-5; d_call: TRBD1; cdr3_nt: TGTGCCAGCAGCCTGGACAGGGCGGGTAGCAATCAGCCCCAGCATTTT; cdr3_aa: CASSLDRAGSNQPQHF
clone_size: .; v_call: TRBV28; j_call: TRBJ1-1; d_call: .; cdr3_nt: TGTGCCACTACACACGAGAACACTGAAGCTTTCTTT; cdr3_aa: CATTHENTEAFF
clone_size: .; v_call: TRBV9; j_call: TRBJ2-3; d_call: TRBD2; cdr3_nt: TGTGCCAGCAGCGTATCTGCTAGCGGGGGCGATACGCAGTATTTT; cdr3_aa: CASSVSASGGDTQYF
clone_size: .; v_call: TRBV7-6; j_call: TRBJ2-5; d_call: TRBD1; cdr3_nt: TGTGCCATAGAGGGGGCTGGGGAGACCCAGTACTTC; cdr3_aa: CAIEGAGETQYF
clone_size: once; v_call: TRBV6-5; j_call: TRBJ1-6; d_call: .; cdr3_nt: TGTGCCAGCAGTTACAGGGGTCCTAATTCACCCCTCCACTTT; cdr3_aa: CASSYRGPNSPLHF